This T cell receptor beta chain was observed in a study of CXCR3-negative and CXCR3-positive naive CD8 T cells (dated by TCRdb to about 2019). General notes on the study: About 150 million TRB reads were obtained in total, roughly 1.5 +/- 0.3 million reads per library. TRBV-TRBJ cluster analysis included naive subsets from about 5 donors and memory cells from 3 donors. Data from about ten donors, pooled across two independent experiments, went into the diversity and physicochemical repertoire analyses. The study at large found these results: TRB CDR3s from CXCR3-positive naive cells showed higher hydrophobicity (lower Kidera factor 4), lower energy, and higher strength and volume indices than CXCR3-negative naive cells. Both naive subsets had comparably high repertoire diversity, while memory CD8+ T cells had much lower repertoire diversity. Similar TRBV-TRBJ usage was shown by naive CXCR3-negative and CXCR3-positive cells from the same donor, whereas distinct patterns were shown by memory cells. Because surface CD5, which is linked to self-reactivity in mice, was comparable between the naive subsets, TCR interaction strength was also inferred from the physicochemical properties of TRB CDR3s. Freshly isolated PBMCs were used for most assays because CXCR3 expression went down partially after cryopreservation.

Points on this clonotype: Its antigen is still unknown.

This sample was sequenced with a NextSeq 550. The Human TCR Profiling Kit (MiLaboratory) was used to prepare UMI-labeled 5' RACE TRB cDNA libraries. cDNA synthesis used the entire amount of extracted RNA, and PCR amplification then used the entire amount of cDNA produced. Libraries were prepared in parallel with an identical number of PCR cycles. In the original analysis: With a requirement of at least two reads per UMI, MIGEC and MiXCR extracted about 50,000 +/- 10,000 unique UMI-labeled TRB cDNA molecules per library. On average, approximately 40,000 +/- 10,000 functional in-frame TRB CDR3 nucleotide clonotypes lacking stop codons were found per library. After downsampling to 5000 UMI-labeled TRB molecules per sample, diversity metrics, including normalized Shannon-Wiener and Chao1, were computed in VDJtools. For the central five CDR3 residues, VDJtools calculated physicochemical properties weighted by clonotype size, namely interaction energy, strength, volume and Kidera factor 4. TCRdb reprocessed the reads and provides one entry for every CDR3 protein sequence; no DNA is given. TCRdb's processing, not the authors' own work, is the source of the V and J calls. This specimen's table enumerates around 140,000 distinct CDR3 sequences. The ten top clones hold 0.41% of the sample.

Its CDR3 holds 19 amino acids, cysteine through phenylalanine. The DNA sequence is not available. From a lookup of the germline V gene, CDR1 and CDR2 are LGHNA and YNFKEQ. For every CD8+ T cell subset, around 300,000 cells were flow-sorted straight into RLT lysis buffer, and each subset was sorted in triplicate. To keep memory contaminants out, a stringent definition of naive CD8+ T cells was applied: CD45RO-CCR7+CD27+CD95-. Peripheral blood mononuclear cells were isolated from buffy coats using standard density gradient centrifugation. A FACSAria III was used to flow-sort naive CXCR3-negative and CXCR3-positive CD8+ T cells. Total RNA was extracted from sorted cells using an RNeasy Mini Kit.

The sequence joins TRBV4-2 to TRBJ2-1; TCRdb gives TRBD2 as the D gene, but with no DNA this cannot be confirmed. The sequencing sample was made of naive CXCR3+ CD8+ T cells from blood. Explained via the paper, the cell subset or site label denotes: CD45RO-CCR7+CD27+CD95- naive CD8+ T cells expressing CXCR3 (TNR3+). The TCR comes from a human donor in good health. Some clones in this sample may be carry-over from other donors' samples. Here the CDR3 is given as CASSQDLGLAGELYNEQFF.